These 13 T cell receptor beta chains were all obtained from the same sample, sequenced in a study of T-cell reconstitution after alpha-beta-depleted transplantation in children. The library targeted TCRbeta and was prepared with unique molecular identifiers. TCRdb ran MiXCR on the PCR reads and lists one entry per CDR3 protein. Among 700,000 or so distinct CDR3 sequences, roughly 14% were seen once, and the ten largest hold 0.79%. The material was PBMCs, obtained before TCRalphabeta/CD19-depleted stem cell transplant. The receptor source for this set is a girl aged 2-10 years with congenital amegakaryocytic thrombocytopenia, due to receive a stem cell transplant.

This clonotype was seen ten or more times. The chain carries TRBV7-2 and TRBJ2-3; 9 bases fit TRBD2. CDR3 size: 16 residues. Germline V gene data show CDR1 as SGHTA and CDR2 as FQGNSA. V shed 6 bases and J 3 bases; nucleotides not matched to a gene: 10. In DNA form, the CDR3 reads TGTGCCAGCAGTCCACCAATTAGCGGGAGAACAGATACGCAGTATTTT. It translates to CASSPPISGRTDTQYF.

This clonotype was observed many times. The rearrangement uses TRBV10-3 and TRBJ1-2; TRBD1 matches 12 bases. The CDR3 loop spans 17 amino acids. CDR1 ENHRY and CDR2 SYGVKD come from the germline V gene. The J segment lost 6 bases and the V segment lost 6 bases, leaving 14 bases of the junction unmatched. For the CDR3, the DNA is TGTGCCATCAGCAATAGTTGGGGACAGGGGGCGCGGGATGGCTACACCTTC. Protein sequence: CAISNSWGQGARDGYTF.

This clonotype has just a few counts. The genes are TRBV28 and TRBJ2-1; D is unresolved. V lost 5 bases and J lost 10, with 9 bases in between. Germline V lookup: CDR1 MDHEN, CDR2 SYDVKM. The CDR3 extends over 11 amino acids. The CDR3 reads CASSPNWEQFF. The CDR3 nucleotides are TGTGCCAGCAGTCCGAATTGGGAGCAGTTCTTC.

This clonotype was detected a few times. An end of the junction does not agree with germline; a read error may underlie this. The V gene is TRBV28, the J gene TRBJ2-7, with 8 bases matching TRBD1. The CDR3 is made up of 14 amino acids. Germline CDR1 MDHEN, CDR2 SYDVKM. This CDR3 reads CASSRTGKGHNKTF. CDR3 sequence (DNA): TGTGCCAGCAGTCGGACAGGGAAGGGCCACAACAAGACCTTC.

A remark on this clonotype: This clone may be a read error of a much larger clone one base away. The rearrangement joins TRBV20-1 to TRBJ2-3; 10 nucleotides align to TRBD2. From germline, CDR1 is DFQATT and CDR2 SNEGSKA (reference sequence). The CDR3 extends over 18 amino acids. CDR3 coding DNA: TGCTGTGCTGGAACCGGACTAGCGGAAGCCGCTAGCACAGATACGCAGTATTTT. Translation gives CCAGTGLAEAASTDTQYF.

This rearrangement joins TRBV5-1 to TRBJ2-7; TRBD2 matches at 11 bases. Per germline, CDR1 SGHRS and CDR2 YFSETQ. The length of the CDR3 is 15 residues. The V gene end was trimmed by 7 bases and the J gene end by 7 bases; junction bases not matched to a gene: 13. DNA for the CDR3: TGCGCCAGCCAAACGGAGGGACTAGCGGTAGGGGAGCAGTACTTC. Protein: CASQTEGLAVGEQYF.

The chain recombines TRBV5-6 with TRBJ2-2; D possibly corresponds to TRBD1 (5 bases). This CDR3 region has 15 residues. Germline V gene sequence: CDR1 SGHDT, CDR2 YYEEEE. Trimming took off 1 base at V and 3 bases at J, with 10 bases between the two ends. The CDR3 spells CASSLFRAYTGELFF. DNA of the CDR3: TGTGCCAGCAGCTTGTTCAGGGCTTACACCGGGGAGCTGTTTTTT.

The chain has TRBV19 and TRBJ1-1; D is ambiguous. The V and J ends lost 7 bases and 1 base respectively, with 7 bases between them. Germline CDR1 and CDR2: LNHDA and SQIVND (reference sequence). This CDR3 is built from 12 residues. The CDR3 sequence: CASMSANTEAFF. The CDR3 bases are TGTGCCAGTATGTCTGCGAACACTGAAGCTTTCTTT. Complete variable domain (other parts from reference TRBV19 and TRBJ1-1): DGGITQSPKYLFRKEGQNVTLSCEQNLNHDAMYWYRQDPGQGLRLIYYSQIVNDFQKGDIAEGYSVSREKKESFPLTVTSAQKNPTAFYLCASMSANTEAFFGQGTRLTVV.

About this clonotype: One base away lies a much larger clone, so this may be a sequencing read error. The chain joins TRBV12-3 or TRBV12-4 to TRBJ2-1; D call uncertain. This CDR3 is built from 13 residues. This chain's CDR3 is CASSLRSGDEHFF. CDR3 nucleotides: TGTGCCAGCAGTTTAAGGAGTGGGGATGAGCACTTCTTC.

This sequence joins TRBV28 and TRBJ2-7; D perhaps matches TRBD1 (5 bases). The CDR3 sequence is 15 residues long. V lost 6 bases to trimming and J lost 7 bases, with 22 bases between them. CDR1 MDHEN and CDR2 SYDVKM come from the germline V gene. Here the CDR3 DNA reads TGTGCCAGCAGAAATTCGCCCCAGGGTTATGGGGAGCAGTACTTC. Translating gives CASRNSPQGYGEQYF.

CDR3 loop: CASSLRFIGPDTQYF. CDR3 sequence (DNA): TGTGCCAGCAGCCTTAGGTTTATCGGGCCAGATACGCAGTATTTT. The chain couples TRBV11-2 to TRBJ2-3; D remains unclear. The germline CDR1 and CDR2 sequences are SGHAT and FQNNGV. Trimming removed 5 bases at V and 4 bases at J, with 16 bases between. This CDR3 spans 15 amino acids.

This clonotype was seen at least ten times. The chain employs TRBV5-6 and TRBJ2-3; tentatively, D is TRBD2 (6 bases). The CDR3 has 15 amino acids. Trimming removed 4 bases from V and 6 bases from J, with 18 bases in between. Germline loops: CDR1 SGHDT, CDR2 YYEEEE. CDR3 in DNA: TGTGCCAGCAGCGAACTCGTCGGGGGACGGGATACGCAGTATTTT. Protein sequence: CASSELVGGRDTQYF.

There are a few counts of this clonotype. The V gene is TRBV29-1, the J gene TRBJ2-7; 7 bases are a match to TRBD1. The CDR3 consists of 15 residues. The germline V gene encodes CDR1 SQVTM and CDR2 ANQGSEA. V was clipped by 3 bases and J by 4 bases; unmatched bases: 12. In DNA form, the CDR3 reads TGCAGCGTTGAGGGAGACAGGGAGAGGGGGTACGAGCAGTACTTC. It specifies CSVEGDRERGYEQYF.